This T cell receptor beta chain appears in the sequencing data of a study of T cells in localized non-small cell lung cancer. Method: immunoSEQ multiplex PCR; TCRdb's copy keeps in-frame clones and lacks some. The sample has roughly 39,000 clones, 75% to 85% seen once. Per the germline V gene, CDR1 is LNHDA and CDR2 is SQIVND (reference sequence). The CDR3 is 13 amino acids. With 6 bases clipped from V and 7 bases from J, the junction kept 7 bases outside the gene matches. The origin of this receptor is a woman aged 35-75 years with stage II squamous cell lung carcinoma. This sample comprised PBMCs, obtained before any cancer treatment. This sequence joins TRBV19 and TRBJ1-1, with 8 nucleotides matching TRBD1. The CDR3 loop reads CASSKQGADEAFF. CDR3 coding DNA: TGTGCCAGTAGCAAGCAGGGGGCTGATGAAGCTTTCTTT.